This T cell receptor beta chain was found in a study of T-cell reconstitution after alpha-beta-depleted transplantation in children. General study points: Approximately two months post-transplant, alpha-beta T cells reportedly originated from several hundred expanded graft clones. At one year after transplant, newly produced T cells mostly accounted for T-cell counts and diversity. Diversity of TCRbeta at day 60 was high in some patients, arising from surviving recipient T cells and thymic progenitors.

Trimming at V came to 0 bases and at J to 0 bases, leaving 5 bases not matched to a gene. The CDR3 is 18 residues long. Germline-derived CDR1 and CDR2 are SGHTS and YDEGEE. Worth noting for this clonotype: Its specificity is unknown.

Unique molecular identifiers were used to barcode this TCRbeta library. TCRdb reprocessed the PCR reads via MiXCR and lists one record per CDR3 protein. Among about 980,000 distinct CDR3 sequences listed, under 30% were seen once. This TCR came from a boy under two years old who had a stem cell transplant for SCID, so the T cells may come from the graft donor. The specimen was PBMCs, mostly from graft donor cells, collected 360 days after TCRalphabeta/CD19-depleted stem cell transplant. The chain joins TRBV5-8 to TRBJ2-6; 8 bases map to TRBD1. The CDR3 spells CASSLGQGITSGANVLTF. Here the CDR3 DNA reads TGTGCCAGCAGCTTGGGACAGGGGATAACCTCTGGGGCCAACGTCCTGACTTTC.